Sequencing of this TCR beta chain was carried out in a study of blood T cell repertoires in COVID-19. About the study: The study drew acute and convalescent COVID-19 samples from the United States, Italy and Spain.

Per the original data handling: Amplified reference gene primers provided the basis for estimating nucleated cell counts. The data were produced by immunoSEQ multiplex PCR, yet TCRdb's version contains in-frame clones alone and is incomplete. Clone size and V and J calls were adopted from that table, with D and trimming inferred from the DNA. The sample includes under 200,000 clones, 75% to 90% of them seen just once. Trimming shortened V by 0 bases and J by 14 bases, and 15 bases separated the two germline ends. CDR3 length: 14 amino acids. Germline loops: CDR1 SGDLS, CDR2 YYNGEE. The rearrangement joins TRBV9 to TRBJ1-6; D remains unclear. The clonotype was recovered from a man aged 65 to 85 with active or convalescent COVID-19. The sequenced sample consisted of peripheral blood. The CDR3 loop is CASSVAGVGESLHF. For the CDR3, the DNA is TGTGCCAGCAGCGTAGCCGGGGTCGGGGAGTCCCTCCACTTT.